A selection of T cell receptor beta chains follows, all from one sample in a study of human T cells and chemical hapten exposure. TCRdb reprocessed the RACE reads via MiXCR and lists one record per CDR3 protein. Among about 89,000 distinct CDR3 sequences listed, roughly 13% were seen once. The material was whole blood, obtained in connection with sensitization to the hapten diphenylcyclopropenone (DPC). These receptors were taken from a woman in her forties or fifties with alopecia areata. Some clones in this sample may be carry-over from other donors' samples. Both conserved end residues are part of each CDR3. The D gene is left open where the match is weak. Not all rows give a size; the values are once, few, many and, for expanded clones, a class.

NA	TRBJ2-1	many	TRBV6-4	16	TGTGCCAGCAGTGATTCCGCGATTTGGCCCTACAATGAGCAGTTCTTC	CASSDSAIWPYNEQFF
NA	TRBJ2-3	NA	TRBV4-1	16	TGCGCCAGCAGCCAAGATTTCACGGGACGGGTAGATACGCAGTATTTT	CASSQDFTGRVDTQYF
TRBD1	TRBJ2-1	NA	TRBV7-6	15	TGTGCCAGCAGCTCGGGACAGGGGCCTACCGATGAGCAGTTCTTC	CASSSGQGPTDEQFF
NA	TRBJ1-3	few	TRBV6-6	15	TGTGCCAGCGGTCCGACAGGATCTACTGGAAACACCATATATTTT	CASGPTGSTGNTIYF
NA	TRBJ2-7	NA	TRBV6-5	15	TGTGCCAGCAGTTACCGGTCCGAGTATCGGGCTGAGCAGTACTTC	CASSYRSEYRAEQYF
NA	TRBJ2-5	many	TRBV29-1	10	TGCAGCGTTGGGGAAGAGACCCAGTACTTC	CSVGEETQYF
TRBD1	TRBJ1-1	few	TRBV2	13	TGTGCCAGCCGGGACAGGAGTTACATTGAAGCTTTCTTT	CASRDRSYIEAFF
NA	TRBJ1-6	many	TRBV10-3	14	TGTGCCATCAGTGAGGCAGGGACCAATTCACCCCTCCACTTT	CAISEAGTNSPLHF
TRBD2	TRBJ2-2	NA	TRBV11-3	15	TGTGCCAGCAGCTCGACTAGCGGGAACACCGGGGAGCTGTTTTTT	CASSSTSGNTGELFF
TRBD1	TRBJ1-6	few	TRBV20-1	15	TGCAGTGCTAGGACGGACAGGGAGGAAACTTCACCCCTCCACTTT	CSARTDREETSPLHF
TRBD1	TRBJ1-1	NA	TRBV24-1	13	TGTGCCACCAAAGGACAGGGGAGCTCTGAAGCTTTCTTT	CATKGQGSSEAFF
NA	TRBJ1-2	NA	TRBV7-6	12	TGTGTCAGCAGCCTCAATCACTATGGCTACACCTTC	CVSSLNHYGYTF
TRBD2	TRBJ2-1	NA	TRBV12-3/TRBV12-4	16	TGTGCCAGCAGTTTAGGAGGACTAGCGGGAGAGGATGAGCAGTTCTTC	CASSLGGLAGEDEQFF
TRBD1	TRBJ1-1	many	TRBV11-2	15	TGTGCCAGCAGCTTCTTGGAGGGGGCTCGTATTGAAGCTTTCTTT	CASSFLEGARIEAFF
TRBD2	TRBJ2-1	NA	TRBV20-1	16	TGCAGTGCTAGAGATCCGAGTAGCGGGAGGGGCAATGAGCAGTTCTTC	CSARDPSSGRGNEQFF
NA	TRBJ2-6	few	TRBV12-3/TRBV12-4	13	TGTGCCAGCACCTTCTCTGGGGCCAACGTCCTGACTTTC	CASTFSGANVLTF
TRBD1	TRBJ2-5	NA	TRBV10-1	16	TGCGCCAGCAGCGACCCTGGACAGGGCGAAGGGCAGACCCAGTACTTC	CASSDPGQGEGQTQYF
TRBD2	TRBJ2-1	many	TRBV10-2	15	TGCGCCAGCAGTGAAGTAGCGGGAGTAATAAATGAGCAGTTCTTC	CASSEVAGVINEQFF
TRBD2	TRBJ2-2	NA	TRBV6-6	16	TGTGCCAGCAGTGACCAATTCGGACTAGCGGGAGAGGAGCTGTTTTTT	CASSDQFGLAGEELFF
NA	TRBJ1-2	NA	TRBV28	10	TGTGCCAGCAGGAACTATGGCTACACCTTC	CASRNYGYTF
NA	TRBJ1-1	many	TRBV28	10	TGTGCCAGCACCGACGGCGAAGCTTTCTTT	CASTDGEAFF
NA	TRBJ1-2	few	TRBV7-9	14	TGTGCCAGCAAAGCTGACAGGTCCAACTATGGCTACACCTTC	CASKADRSNYGYTF